The rows below give T cell receptor beta chains drawn from one sample of a study of metastatic and nonmetastatic thyroid tumors. TCRdb re-called clones via MiXCR from the PCR reads. The table has tens of thousands of clones, about 29% seen once. Sequencing was performed on blood. These receptors were obtained from a female donor with papillary thyroid cancer or a benign thyroid nodule (not recorded which). Some clones in this sample may be carry-over from other donors' samples. The CDR3 runs from the conserved cysteine through the conserved F or W. Fields, in order: D gene, J gene, clone size, V gene, CDR3 protein, CDR3 DNA. The D gene is left open where the match is weak. Not all rows give a size; the values are once, few, many and, for expanded clones, a class.

TRBD1,TRBJ2-3,NA,TRBV6-4,CGSSAGGFADTQYF,TGTGGCAGCAGTGCAGGGGGCTTCGCAGATACGCAGTATTTT
TRBD2,TRBJ2-1,many,TRBV2,CASSMGGAGEQFF,TGTGCCAGCAGCATGGGAGGGGCTGGTGAGCAGTTCTTC
NA,TRBJ1-5,NA,TRBV12-5,CASGLMAQQPHHF,TGTGCTAGTGGTTTGATGGCTCAACAGCCCCATCATTTT
NA,TRBJ1-6,few,TRBV28,CASTFPDLTNSPLHF,TGTGCCAGCACATTCCCTGACCTAACCAATTCACCCCTCCACTTT
NA,TRBJ2-7,NA,TRBV15,CATSRVAAVEQYF,TGTGCCACCAGCAGAGTAGCAGCGGTCGAGCAGTACTTC
NA,TRBJ2-3,NA,TRBV5-6,CASIPLRGGPDTQYF,TGTGCCAGCATACCACTCCGGGGAGGTCCAGATACGCAGTATTTT
TRBD1,TRBJ2-7,NA,TRBV6-7,CASSQRTGVNDDQYF,TGTGCCAGCAGTCAACGGACAGGGGTAAACGACGATCAGTACTTC
TRBD2,TRBJ2-7,NA,TRBV20-1,CSATGRASGRVSYEQYF,TGCAGTGCAACCGGGAGGGCTAGCGGGCGGGTTTCCTACGAGCAGTACTTC
NA,TRBJ2-5,NA,TRBV12-3/TRBV12-4,CASSFHRNPVQETQYF,TGTGCCAGCAGTTTTCACAGGAACCCCGTGCAGGAGACCCAGTACTTC
NA,TRBJ1-1,NA,TRBV11-2,CASRPEGGAWEFGEAFF,TGTGCCAGCAGACCCGAGGGGGGGGCATGGGAGTTTGGTGAAGCTTTCTTT
NA,TRBJ2-3,many,TRBV2,CASSEALRGTDTQYF,TGTGCCAGCAGTGAAGCGCTTCGAGGAACAGATACGCAGTATTTT
TRBD1,TRBJ1-6,NA,TRBV19,CAGLIGQDNSPLHF,TGTGCCGGACTAATAGGACAGGATAATTCACCCCTCCACTTT
NA,TRBJ1-1,many,TRBV6-4,CASSPQGSITEAFF,TGTGCCAGCAGTCCGCAGGGGTCTATCACTGAAGCTTTCTTT
NA,TRBJ1-5,NA,TRBV6-4,CASPHRGNQPQHF,TGTGCCAGCCCTCACCGGGGCAATCAGCCCCAGCATTTT
NA,TRBJ1-1,many,TRBV4-1,CASSQGFRPKAFF,TGCGCCAGCAGCCAAGGTTTCAGGCCCAAAGCTTTCTTT
NA,TRBJ2-2,many,TRBV6-5,CASSYTGANTGELFF,TGTGCCAGCAGTTACACGGGGGCGAACACCGGGGAGCTGTTTTTT
NA,TRBJ1-1,many,TRBV4-1,CASSVLGGGDTEAFF,TGCGCCAGCAGCGTTCTAGGGGGAGGGGACACTGAAGCTTTCTTT
TRBD2,TRBJ2-7,many,TRBV19,CASSIGQRDSYEQYF,TGTGCCAGTAGTATAGGCCAGCGGGACTCCTACGAGCAGTACTTC
TRBD1,TRBJ2-7,many,TRBV28,CASTPPDRGLGEQYF,TGTGCCAGCACCCCGCCTGACAGGGGATTGGGCGAGCAGTACTTC
NA,TRBJ2-5,many,TRBV5-1,CASSRLGDETQYF,TGCGCCAGCAGTCGGTTAGGGGACGAGACCCAGTACTTC
TRBD2,TRBJ2-3,many,TRBV4-2,CASSPTATSGRPGDTQYF,TGTGCCAGCAGCCCGACAGCCACTAGCGGGAGGCCCGGAGATACGCAGTATTTT
TRBD1,TRBJ2-5,NA,TRBV3-1,CASSGTRTGEETQYF,TGTGCCAGCAGCGGGACCAGGACAGGGGAAGAGACCCAGTACTTC
NA,TRBJ2-4,NA,TRBV6-9,CASSSGNIQYF,TGTGCCAGCAGTTCGGGTAACATTCAGTACTTC
TRBD2,TRBJ2-7,once,TRBV7-2,CASSLQREVDEQYF,TGTGCCAGCAGCCTGCAGCGGGAGGTCGACGAGCAGTACTTC
NA,TRBJ2-2,NA,TRBV11-3,CASSRGCNTGELFF,TGTGCCAGCAGTCGAGGGTGCAACACCGGGGAGCTGTTTTTT
NA,TRBJ1-6,NA,TRBV14,CASSEKDRQTQHF,TGTGCCAGCAGTGAAAAGGATCGCCAGACTCAGCACTTT
NA,TRBJ1-3,once,TRBV5-1,CASSTTPQGYSGNTIYF,TGCGCCAGCAGCACCACCCCACAGGGCTACTCTGGAAACACCATATATTTT
NA,TRBJ2-3,many,TRBV20-1,CSARTGKSDTQYF,TGCAGTGCTAGGACCGGGAAATCGGATACGCAGTATTTT
NA,TRBJ1-1,many,TRBV29-1,CSAEVGAFF,TGCAGCGCAGAGGTCGGAGCTTTCTTT